One and the same sample provided the 27 T cell receptor beta chains below, sequenced in a study of blood T cell repertoires in COVID-19. Method: immunoSEQ multiplex PCR; TCRdb's copy keeps in-frame clones and lacks some. This sample has a few hundred thousand clones, with about 88% found just once. Sequenced input: peripheral blood. The receptors stem from a man between 60 and 75 years old who had recovered from COVID-19.

The chain employs TRBV5-1 and TRBJ1-1, with 8 bases identical to TRBD1. The germline gives CDR1 SGHRS, CDR2 YFSETQ. V was clipped by 0 bases and J by 3 bases; unmatched bases: 4. The CDR3 extends over 15 amino acids. CDR3 loop: CASSLGRGLDTEAFF. CDR3 DNA sequence: TGCGCCAGCAGCTTGGGCAGGGGGCTTGACACTGAAGCTTTCTTT.

A single count supports this clone. The chain has TRBV11-2 and TRBJ2-5; the D gene is possibly TRBD2 (7 bases). Germline V gene sequence: CDR1 SGHAT, CDR2 FQNNGV. This CDR3 has 18 amino acids. Trimming left V 1 base short and J 5 bases short, with 23 bases between. The CDR3 region is CASSLAGGAAGPRETQYF. CDR3 DNA: TGTGCCAGCAGCTTAGCTGGGGGGGCAGCGGGGCCGCGGGAGACCCAGTACTTC.

The V and J genes are TRBV7-6 and TRBJ1-6, with 8 bases that match TRBD1. The germline gives CDR1 SGHVS, CDR2 FNYEAQ. The CDR3 contains 15 residues. V was pared by 5 bases and J by 5 bases, with 5 bases of the junction left unmatched. CDR3 protein: CASSHDRGNNSPLHF. CDR3 DNA: TGTGCCAGCAGCCATGACAGGGGAAATAATTCACCCCTCCACTTT.

The chain carries TRBV9 and TRBJ2-1; TRBD1 aligns across 9 bases. The V gene's germline CDR1 is SGDLS and CDR2 YYNGEE. V was pared by 3 bases and J by 8 bases, with 9 bases of the junction left unmatched. The CDR3 spans 15 residues. CDR3 nucleotide sequence: TGTGCCAGCAGCGGCAACAGGGGGCGAATTGATGAGCAGTTCTTC. Protein sequence: CASSGNRGRIDEQFF.

The rearrangement joins TRBV27 to TRBJ1-1; D is uncertain. V lost 6 bases, J lost 1 base, and 9 bases lay in between. Looked up from germline, CDR1 is MNHEY and CDR2 is SMNVEV (reference sequence). The CDR3 runs 13 residues. CDR3 nucleotide sequence: TGTGCCAGCAGGACTAACAAGAACACTGAAGCTTTCTTT. Translation gives CASRTNKNTEAFF.

The J gene is TRBJ2-7, the V gene TRBV7-2; possibly TRBD1 for D (5 bases). The CDR3 totals 14 residues. Trimming pared 1 base from V and 4 bases from J, leaving 11 bases between. Germline CDR1 SGHTA, CDR2 FQGNSA. The CDR3 region is CASSLGQTLYEQYF. The CDR3 coding sequence is TGTGCCAGCAGCTTAGGACAGACGCTATACGAGCAGTACTTC.

This clone was counted only a few times. The chain couples TRBV7-2 to TRBJ2-2, with a possible D match to TRBD1 (5 bases). In germline, CDR1 is SGHTA, CDR2 FQGNSA. V lost 1 base and J 4 bases, leaving 13 bases between the germline ends. The CDR3 sequence is 16 residues long. The CDR3 region has the DNA TGTGCCAGCAGCTTAGTACGACAGTCTATCACCGGGGAGCTGTTTTTT. Amino acid sequence: CASSLVRQSITGELFF.

The chain has TRBV6-2 or TRBV6-3 and TRBJ1-1; TRBD1 might be the D (6 bases). Germline loops: CDR1 MNHEY, CDR2 SVGEGT. The V and J ends lost 4 bases and 11 bases respectively, with 20 bases between them. This CDR3 has 14 residues. CDR3 loop: CASSFGGQNLGAFF. In DNA, the CDR3 is TGTGCCAGCAGTTTCGGTGGACAGAACTTGGGGGCTTTCTTT.

The genes are TRBV7-2 and TRBJ1-4; D not certain. Germline V CDR1 and CDR2: SGHTA, FQGNSA. Deletions cut 6 bases from V and 0 bases from J, with 14 bases between. This CDR3 is 16 amino acids long. The CDR3: CASSSQKLATNEKLFF. The DNA of the CDR3 is TGTGCCAGCAGTTCACAGAAACTGGCAACTAATGAAAAACTGTTTTTT.

The chain recombines TRBV21-1 with TRBJ2-2; whether TRBD1, the table's D call, matches the DNA was not checked. TRBV21-1 corresponds to a pseudogene. The CDR3 is 21 residues long. CDR3 coding DNA: TGTGCCAGCAGCAAAGCAACTGGGACCCTCAAGCGAGGGGGCGTTAGCGGGGAGCTGTTTTTT. Translating it yields CASSKATGTLKRGGVSGELFF.

The chain couples TRBV7-9 to TRBJ1-5; TRBD1 matches at 7 bases. CDR1 SEHNR and CDR2 FQNEAQ come from the germline V gene (reference sequence). Trimming removed 5 bases from V and 2 bases from J; junction bases left unmatched: 9. This CDR3 contains 16 residues. This chain's CDR3 is CASSPQGQLGNQPQHF. The CDR3 nucleotides read TGTGCCAGCAGCCCTCAGGGACAGTTAGGCAATCAGCCCCAGCATTTT.

This clone was picked up a small number of times. V gene TRBV6-5 combines with J gene TRBJ2-1; TRBD1 might be the D (6 bases). Germline V gene sequence: CDR1 MNHEY, CDR2 SVGAGI. There are 14 residues in the CDR3. With 6 bases removed from V and 6 bases from J, the gap between germline ends came to 15 bases. The CDR3 loop is CASSPQGLGNEQFF. The DNA for the CDR3 is TGTGCCAGCAGCCCCCAGGGGTTAGGCAATGAGCAGTTCTTC.

This chain links TRBV7-2 with TRBJ1-5, with a weak D call TRBD1 (6 bases). Per the germline V gene, CDR1 is SGHTA and CDR2 is FQGNSA. CDR3 length equals 15 residues. V was cut by 1 base and J by 6 bases, with 13 bases left in between. CDR3 amino acids: CASSLVSSGAQPQHF. In nucleotides, the CDR3 is TGTGCCAGCAGCTTAGTGTCGTCAGGGGCTCAGCCCCAGCATTTT.

The chain couples TRBV19 to TRBJ1-6; 11 nucleotides line up with TRBD1. Germline loops: CDR1 LNHDA, CDR2 SQIVND (reference sequence). CDR3 size: 15 residues. After removal of 4 bases from V and 8 bases from J, the junction contained 4 bases not matched to a gene. In DNA form, the CDR3 reads TGTGCCAGTAGTAGGGGACAGGGGGGTCATTCACCCCTCCACTTT. Translation gives CASSRGQGGHSPLHF.

The chain has TRBV5-1 and TRBJ2-3, with 9 bases lining up with TRBD1. Trimming at V came to 7 bases and at J to 2 bases, leaving 11 bases not matched to a gene. CDR3 length: 16 residues. Germline V gene lookup returns CDR1 SGHRS and CDR2 YFSETQ. CDR3 coding DNA: TGCGCCAGCGCAAGATATGGACAGGGGAACACAGATACGCAGTATTTT. This codes for CASARYGQGNTDTQYF.

The V call is TRBV19, the J call TRBJ2-3, with TRBD2 matching 13 bases. V was clipped by 5 bases and J by 2 bases; unmatched bases: 4. CDR3 length: 16 amino acids. Looked up from germline, CDR1 is LNHDA and CDR2 is SQIVND (reference sequence). The CDR3 spells CASSLGLAGHTDTQYF. DNA for the CDR3: TGTGCCAGTAGTTTGGGACTAGCGGGGCACACAGATACGCAGTATTTT.

This clone was seen just once. This chain links TRBV6-6 with TRBJ2-7, with 9 positions matching TRBD1. CDR3 size: 13 residues. Germline CDR1 is MNHNY and CDR2 is SVGAGI (reference sequence). V dropped 8 bases and J dropped 6; count of bases not matched to a gene: 8. The CDR3 is CASYPGQGIEQYF. CDR3 DNA sequence: TGTGCCAGCTACCCGGGACAGGGTATCGAGCAGTACTTC.

In its sample, this clone was seen once. The chain links TRBV5-1 to TRBJ1-2; 7 bases agree with TRBD1. Germline CDR1 SGHRS, CDR2 YFSETQ. J was trimmed by 4 bases and V by 3 bases; bases with no gene match: 6. CDR3 length: 14 residues. CDR3 nucleotide sequence: TGCGCCAGCAGCTACCCGGGACAGAGCTATGGCTACACCTTC. Protein sequence: CASSYPGQSYGYTF.

The V call is TRBV9, the J call TRBJ1-2; no clear D gene. Germline-derived CDR1 and CDR2 are SGDLS and YYNGEE. This CDR3 is built from 13 residues. Trimming stripped 3 bases from V and 4 bases from J, with 10 bases between. The CDR3 loop is CASSDREGYGYTF. CDR3 coding DNA: TGTGCCAGCAGCGACCGGGAGGGCTATGGCTACACCTTC.

The chain carries TRBV5-1 and TRBJ2-1; 7 nucleotides line up with TRBD1. This CDR3 region has 15 residues. V shed 4 bases, J shed 0 bases, and the junction held 4 bases outside the gene matches. Germline CDR1 SGHRS, CDR2 YFSETQ. DNA of the CDR3: TGCGCCAGCAGCAAGACAGGGAGCTCCTACAATGAGCAGTTCTTC. Protein product: CASSKTGSSYNEQFF. The full variable domain, in which reference TRBV5-1 and TRBJ2-1 provide the parts outside the CDR3, is KAGVTQTPRYLIKTRGQQVTLSCSPISGHRSVSWYQQTPGQGLQFLFEYFSETQRNKGNFPGRFSGRQFSNSRSEMNVSTLELGDSALYLCASSKTGSSYNEQFFGPGTRLTVL.

The rearrangement links TRBV7-9 to TRBJ2-2, with D possibly TRBD2 on 6 matching bases. Germline CDR1 is SEHNR and CDR2 is FQNEAQ (reference sequence). The CDR3 has 14 amino acids. Trimming took 5 bases from V and 4 from J, leaving 11 bases between them. CDR3 in amino acids: CASSHVSGTGELFF. The CDR3 DNA reads as TGTGCCAGCAGCCACGTTAGCGGCACCGGGGAGCTGTTTTTT.

The table lists this clone with a count of one. This sequence joins TRBV7-2 and TRBJ2-2; 14 positions match TRBD2. Germline trimming cut 4 bases from V and 5 bases from J; bases unmatched to any gene: 9. This CDR3 has 18 amino acids. Per the germline V gene, CDR1 is SGHTA and CDR2 is FQGNSA. CDR3 DNA sequence: TGTGCCAGCAGCTCCCCAGGGACTAGCGGGGGCCCGACCGGGGAGCTGTTTTTT. It is translated as CASSSPGTSGGPTGELFF.

The chain joins TRBV6-5 to TRBJ2-1; 11 nucleotides line up with TRBD1. The germline gives CDR1 MNHEY, CDR2 SVGAGI. The CDR3 sequence is 16 residues long. The ends lost 2 bases at V and 6 bases at J; junction bases unmatched: 6. The CDR3 sequence: CASSYMDRGQGNEQFF. DNA for the CDR3: TGTGCCAGCAGTTACATGGACAGGGGGCAAGGCAATGAGCAGTTCTTC.

The chain carries TRBV7-2 and TRBJ2-2; D is uncertain. Trimming removed 1 base from V and 4 bases from J, with 10 bases in between. The germline CDR1 and CDR2 sequences are SGHTA and FQGNSA. The CDR3 contains 15 residues. DNA for the CDR3: TGTGCCAGCAGCTTAGAGGCGGTTGCCACCGGGGAGCTGTTTTTT. Its protein is CASSLEAVATGELFF.

The chain joins TRBV4-2 to TRBJ1-6, with TRBD1 matching 7 bases. V shed 0 bases, J shed 6 bases, and the junction held 5 bases outside the gene matches. The germline CDR1 and CDR2 sequences are LGHNA and YNFKEQ. The CDR3 is made up of 16 amino acids. The CDR3 sequence is CASSQEPGQTNSPLHF. The CDR3 DNA is TGTGCCAGCAGCCAAGAACCGGGACAGACTAATTCACCCCTCCACTTT.

This chain links TRBV9 with TRBJ1-2; 7 bases align to TRBD1. Per the germline V gene, CDR1 is SGDLS and CDR2 is YYNGEE. The ends lost 3 bases at V and 5 bases at J; junction bases unmatched: 10. The CDR3 is 15 amino acids. CDR3 amino acids: CASSGGGVKRYGYTF. The DNA of the CDR3 is TGTGCCAGCAGCGGAGGGGGCGTGAAGAGATATGGCTACACCTTC.

J is TRBJ2-7 and V is TRBV9, with TRBD2 matching 7 bases. The CDR3 spans 14 residues. Germline lookup yields CDR1 SGDLS and CDR2 YYNGEE. V lost 0 bases, J lost 3 bases, and 3 bases stayed unmatched. CDR3 amino acids: CASSVAGTNYEQYF. CDR3 nucleotides: TGTGCCAGCAGCGTAGCCGGGACTAACTACGAGCAGTACTTC.